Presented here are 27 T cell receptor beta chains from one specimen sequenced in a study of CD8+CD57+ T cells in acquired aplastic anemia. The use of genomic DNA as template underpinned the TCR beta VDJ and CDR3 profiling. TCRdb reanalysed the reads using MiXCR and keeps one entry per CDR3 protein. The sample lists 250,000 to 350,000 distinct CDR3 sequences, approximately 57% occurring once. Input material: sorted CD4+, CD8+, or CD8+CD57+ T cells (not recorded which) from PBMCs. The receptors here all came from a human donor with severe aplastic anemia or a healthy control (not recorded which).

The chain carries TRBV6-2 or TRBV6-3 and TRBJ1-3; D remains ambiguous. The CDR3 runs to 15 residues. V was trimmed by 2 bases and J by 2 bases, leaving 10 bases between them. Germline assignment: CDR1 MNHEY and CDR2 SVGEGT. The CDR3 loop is CASSYSGLAGNTIYF. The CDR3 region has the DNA TGTGCCAGCAGTTACAGCGGGCTAGCTGGAAACACCATATATTTT.

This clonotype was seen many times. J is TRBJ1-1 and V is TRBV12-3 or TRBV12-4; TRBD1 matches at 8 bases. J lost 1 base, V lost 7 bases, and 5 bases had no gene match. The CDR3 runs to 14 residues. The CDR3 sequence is CASKIDRGNTEAFF. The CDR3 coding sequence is TGTGCCAGCAAGATCGACAGGGGGAACACTGAAGCTTTCTTT.

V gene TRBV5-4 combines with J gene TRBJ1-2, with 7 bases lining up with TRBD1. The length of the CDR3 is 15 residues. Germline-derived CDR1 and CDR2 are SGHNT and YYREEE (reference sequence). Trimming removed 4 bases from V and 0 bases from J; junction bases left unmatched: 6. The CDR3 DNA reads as TGTGCCAGCAGCGTGGGGACAGAGCCTAACTATGGCTACACCTTC. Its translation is CASSVGTEPNYGYTF.

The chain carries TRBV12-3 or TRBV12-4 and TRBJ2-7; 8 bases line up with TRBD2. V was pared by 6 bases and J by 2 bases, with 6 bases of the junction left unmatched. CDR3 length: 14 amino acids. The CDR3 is CASRKAGGTYEQYF. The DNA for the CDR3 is TGTGCCAGCAGAAAGGCGGGGGGAACCTACGAGCAGTACTTC.

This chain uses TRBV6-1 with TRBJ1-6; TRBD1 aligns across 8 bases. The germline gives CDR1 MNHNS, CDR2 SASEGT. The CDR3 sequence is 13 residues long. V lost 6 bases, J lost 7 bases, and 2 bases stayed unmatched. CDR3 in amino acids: CASRDRENSPLHF. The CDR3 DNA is TGTGCCAGCAGGGACAGGGAGAATTCACCCCTCCACTTT.

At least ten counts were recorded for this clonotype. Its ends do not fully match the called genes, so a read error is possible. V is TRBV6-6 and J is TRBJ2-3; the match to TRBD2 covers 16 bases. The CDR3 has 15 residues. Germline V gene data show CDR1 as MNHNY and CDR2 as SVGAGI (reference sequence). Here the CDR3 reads CASSYSGLAGGPRRF. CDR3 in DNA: TGTGCCAGCAGCTACTCGGGACTAGCGGGGGGGCCGAGGCGGTTT.

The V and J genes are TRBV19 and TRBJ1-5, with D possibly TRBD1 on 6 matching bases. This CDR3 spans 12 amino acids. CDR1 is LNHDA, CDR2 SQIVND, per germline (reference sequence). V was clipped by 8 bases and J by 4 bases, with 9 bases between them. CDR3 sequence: CASAGQNQPQHF. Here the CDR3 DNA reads TGTGCCAGTGCCGGACAGAATCAGCCCCAGCATTTT.

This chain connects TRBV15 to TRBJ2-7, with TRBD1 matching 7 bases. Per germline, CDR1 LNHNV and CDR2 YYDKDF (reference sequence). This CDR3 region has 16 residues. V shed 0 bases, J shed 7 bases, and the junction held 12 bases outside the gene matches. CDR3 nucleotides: TGTGCCACCAGCAGAGATAAGGCCGGGACAGTCTATGAGCAGTACTTC. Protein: CATSRDKAGTVYEQYF.

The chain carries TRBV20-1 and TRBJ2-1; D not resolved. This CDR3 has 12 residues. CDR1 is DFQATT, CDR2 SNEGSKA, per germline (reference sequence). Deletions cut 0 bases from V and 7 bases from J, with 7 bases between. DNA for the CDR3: TGCAGTGCTAGAGATGAAGGGAATGAGCAGTTCTTC. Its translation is CSARDEGNEQFF.

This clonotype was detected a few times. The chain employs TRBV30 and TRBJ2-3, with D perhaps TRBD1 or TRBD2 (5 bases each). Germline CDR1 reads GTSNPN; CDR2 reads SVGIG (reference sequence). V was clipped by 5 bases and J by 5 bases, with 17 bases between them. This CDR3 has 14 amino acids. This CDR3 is CAWGPGLGRDTQYF. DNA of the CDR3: TGTGCCTGGGGCCCGGGGTTGGGGCGAGATACGCAGTATTTT.

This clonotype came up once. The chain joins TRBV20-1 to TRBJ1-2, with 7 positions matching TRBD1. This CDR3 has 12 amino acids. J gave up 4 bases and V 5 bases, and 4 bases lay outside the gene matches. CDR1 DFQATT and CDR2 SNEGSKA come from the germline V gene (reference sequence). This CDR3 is CSAPDRVYGYTF. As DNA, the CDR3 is TGCAGTGCTCCCGACAGGGTCTATGGCTACACCTTC.

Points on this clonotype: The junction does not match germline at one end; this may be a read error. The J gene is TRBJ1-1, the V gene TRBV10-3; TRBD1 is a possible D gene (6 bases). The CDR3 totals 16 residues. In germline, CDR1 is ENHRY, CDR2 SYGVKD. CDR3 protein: CASSGAQDSMNTEAFF. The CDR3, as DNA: TGTGCCAGCAGTGGCGCCCAGGACAGTATGAACACTGAAGCTTTCTTT.

CDR3: CASSAGTGGRETQYF. CDR3 nucleotides: TGTGCCAGCAGTGCCGGGACAGGGGGGAGGGAGACCCAGTACTTC. This chain links TRBV25-1 with TRBJ2-5; 11 nucleotides line up with TRBD1. This CDR3 contains 15 residues. Germline lookup yields CDR1 MGHDK and CDR2 SYGVNS. Losses at the gene ends were 4 bases for V and 5 bases for J; bases not matched to a gene: 6.

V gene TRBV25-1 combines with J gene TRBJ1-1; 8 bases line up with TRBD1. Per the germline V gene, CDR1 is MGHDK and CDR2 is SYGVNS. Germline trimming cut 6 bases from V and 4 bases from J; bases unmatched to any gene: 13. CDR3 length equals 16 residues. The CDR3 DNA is TGTGCCAGCAGGAAGAGGTCAGGGGGCTTGAGCACTGAAGCTTTCTTT. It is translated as CASRKRSGGLSTEAFF.

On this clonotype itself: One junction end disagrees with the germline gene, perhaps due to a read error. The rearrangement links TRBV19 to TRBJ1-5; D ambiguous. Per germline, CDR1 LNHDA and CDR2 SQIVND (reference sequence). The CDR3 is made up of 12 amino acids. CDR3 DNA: TGTGCCAGTAGTATAGTCCACGAGCCTCAGCATTTT. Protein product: CASSIVHEPQHF.

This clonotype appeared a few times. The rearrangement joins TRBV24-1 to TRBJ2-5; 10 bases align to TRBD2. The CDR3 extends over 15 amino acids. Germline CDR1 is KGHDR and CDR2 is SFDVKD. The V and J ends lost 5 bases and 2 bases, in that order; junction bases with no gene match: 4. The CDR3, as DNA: TGTGCCACCAGTGCGAGCGGGGGGGCTCAAGAGACCCAGTACTTC. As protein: CATSASGGAQETQYF.

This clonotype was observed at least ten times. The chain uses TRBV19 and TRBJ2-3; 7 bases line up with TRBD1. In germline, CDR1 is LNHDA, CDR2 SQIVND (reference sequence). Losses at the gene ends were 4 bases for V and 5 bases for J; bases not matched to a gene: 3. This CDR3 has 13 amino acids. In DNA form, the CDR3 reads TGTGCCAGTAGTAGCCGGGACAGAGATACGCAGTATTTT. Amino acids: CASSSRDRDTQYF.

The CDR3 loop is CANSPQAGGEKLFF. The DNA of the CDR3 is TGTGCCAACTCTCCTCAAGCAGGGGGAGAAAAACTGTTTTTT. V and J are TRBV18 and TRBJ1-4; 7 bases line up with TRBD1. The germline gives CDR1 KGHSH, CDR2 LQKENI. J lost 8 bases, V lost 10 bases, and 13 bases had no gene match. The CDR3 loop spans 14 amino acids.

CDR3 in DNA: TGTGCCAGCAGAACTAGCGGGAGTGATGAGCAGTTCTTC. Translation gives CASRTSGSDEQFF. The chain carries TRBV2 and TRBJ2-1; 11 bases match TRBD2. J was trimmed by 8 bases and V by 6 bases; bases with no gene match: 3. Germline loops: CDR1 SNHLY, CDR2 FYNNEI. The CDR3 has 13 amino acids.

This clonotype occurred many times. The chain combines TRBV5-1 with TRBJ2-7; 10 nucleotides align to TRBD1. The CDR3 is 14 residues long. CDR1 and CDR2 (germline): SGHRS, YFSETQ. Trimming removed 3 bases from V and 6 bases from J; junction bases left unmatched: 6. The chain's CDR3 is CASSSGQGKSEQYF. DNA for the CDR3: TGCGCCAGCAGCTCGGGACAGGGGAAGAGCGAGCAGTACTTC.

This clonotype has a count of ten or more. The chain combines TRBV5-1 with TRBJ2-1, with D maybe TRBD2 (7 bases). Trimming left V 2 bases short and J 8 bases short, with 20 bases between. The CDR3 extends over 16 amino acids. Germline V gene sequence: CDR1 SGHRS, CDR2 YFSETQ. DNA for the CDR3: TGCGCCAGCAGCTTTGCTCCGGGGGGCCGGCCGGATGAGCAGTTCTTC. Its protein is CASSFAPGGRPDEQFF. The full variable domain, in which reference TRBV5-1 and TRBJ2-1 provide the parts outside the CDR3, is KAGVTQTPRYLIKTRGQQVTLSCSPISGHRSVSWYQQTPGQGLQFLFEYFSETQRNKGNFPGRFSGRQFSNSRSEMNVSTLELGDSALYLCASSFAPGGRPDEQFFGPGTRLTVL.

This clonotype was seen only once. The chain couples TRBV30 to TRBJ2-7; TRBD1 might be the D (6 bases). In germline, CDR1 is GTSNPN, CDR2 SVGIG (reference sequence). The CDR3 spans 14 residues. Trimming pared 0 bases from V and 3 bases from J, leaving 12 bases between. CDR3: CAWSVTQGIYEQYF. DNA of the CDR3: TGTGCCTGGAGTGTAACACAGGGAATCTACGAGCAGTACTTC. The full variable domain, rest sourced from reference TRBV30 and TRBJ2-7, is SQTIHQWPATLVQPVGSPLSLECTVEGTSNPNLYWYRQAAGRGLQLLFYSVGIGQISSEVPQNLSASRPQDRQFILSSKKLLLSDSGFYLCAWSVTQGIYEQYFGPGTRLTVT.

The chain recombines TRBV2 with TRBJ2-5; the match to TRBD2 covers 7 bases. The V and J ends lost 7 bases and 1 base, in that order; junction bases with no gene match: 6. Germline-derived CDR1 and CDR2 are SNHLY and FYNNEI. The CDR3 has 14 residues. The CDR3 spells CASKLAAPQETQYF. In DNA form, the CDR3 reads TGTGCCAGCAAGCTAGCGGCTCCCCAAGAGACCCAGTACTTC.

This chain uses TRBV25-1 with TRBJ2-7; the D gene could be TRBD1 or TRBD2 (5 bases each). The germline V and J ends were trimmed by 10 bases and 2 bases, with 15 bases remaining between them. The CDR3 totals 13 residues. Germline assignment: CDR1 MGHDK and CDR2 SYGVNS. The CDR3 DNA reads TGTGCCACCGGGACCCCAAGGCCCTACGAGCAGTACTTC. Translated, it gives CATGTPRPYEQYF.

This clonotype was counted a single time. The CDR3 sequence: CASSRAGALNTEAFF. The DNA of the CDR3 is TGTGCCAGCAGCCGGGCAGGGGCCTTGAACACTGAAGCTTTCTTT. The chain combines TRBV14 with TRBJ1-1, with TRBD1 as a possible D gene (6 bases). V lost 4 bases and J lost 0, with 12 bases in between. CDR1 and CDR2 (germline): SGHDN, FVKESK. The CDR3 is 15 amino acids.

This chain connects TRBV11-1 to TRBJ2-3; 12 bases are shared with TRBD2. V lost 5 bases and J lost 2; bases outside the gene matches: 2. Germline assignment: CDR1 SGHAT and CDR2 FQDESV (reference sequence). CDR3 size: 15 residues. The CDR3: CASSTSGGTTDTQYF. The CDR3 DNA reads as TGTGCCAGCAGCACTAGCGGGGGGACCACAGATACGCAGTATTTT.

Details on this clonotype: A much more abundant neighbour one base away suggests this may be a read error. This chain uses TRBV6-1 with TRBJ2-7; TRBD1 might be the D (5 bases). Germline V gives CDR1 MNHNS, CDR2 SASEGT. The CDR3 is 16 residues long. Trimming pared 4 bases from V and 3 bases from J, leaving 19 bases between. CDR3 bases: TGTGCCAGCAGTGGGCAGGGAAAGGTGGGGTTCTACGAGCAGTACTTC. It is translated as CASSGQGKVGFYEQYF.